The rows below give T cell receptor beta chains drawn from one sample of a study of blood T cell repertoires in COVID-19. Clones were read by immunoSEQ multiplex PCR, and TCRdb kept only the in-frame ones, dropping some. This sample has about 100,000 clones, with around 84% found just once. The sequenced material came from peripheral blood. Receptors were obtained from a man between 65 and 85 years old with active or convalescent COVID-19. Both conserved end residues are part of each CDR3. A D gene is named only where the DNA matches it firmly. Clone sizes are given selectively: once, few, many, or a class where the clone is expanded.

j_call v_call cdr3_length d_call clone_size cdr3_aa cdr3_nt
TRBJ1-3 TRBV29-1 13 NA NA CSATLGPGNTIYF TGCAGCGCAACACTGGGGCCCGGAAACACCATATATTTT
TRBJ2-7 TRBV5-1 14 NA once CASSQGGLRGEQYF TGCGCCAGCAGCCAGGGAGGGTTAAGGGGGGAGCAGTACTTC
TRBJ1-1 TRBV7-2 17 TRBD1 NA CASSHSPTGGKGTEAFF TGTGCCAGCAGCCACAGCCCTACAGGGGGCAAGGGGACTGAAGCTTTCTTT
TRBJ1-2 TRBV12-3/TRBV12-4 13 TRBD1 NA CASSDRVVYGYTF TGTGCCAGCAGCGACAGGGTGGTTTATGGCTACACCTTC
TRBJ2-7 TRBV6-5 14 TRBD1 NA CASHGRQGAYEQYF TGTGCCTCCCACGGTAGACAGGGAGCCTACGAGCAGTACTTC
TRBJ2-1 TRBV6-5 15 TRBD1 NA CASKMPGQGAHEQFF TGTGCCAGCAAGATGCCGGGACAGGGGGCCCATGAGCAGTTCTTC
TRBJ1-1 TRBV11-1 13 NA few CASSLVRGTEAFF TGTGCCAGCAGCTTAGTCCGGGGCACTGAAGCTTTCTTT
TRBJ2-7 TRBV4-2 15 NA NA CASSQDLGWGVEQYF TGTGCCAGCAGCCAAGATTTGGGGTGGGGGGTCGAGCAGTACTTC
TRBJ1-2 TRBV4-1 15 TRBD1 NA CASSPRKGGADGYTF TGCGCCAGCAGCCCTCGAAAAGGGGGCGCAGATGGCTACACCTTC
TRBJ1-1 TRBV29-1 15 NA NA CSVEARGVRNTEAFF TGCAGCGTTGAAGCGCGTGGAGTCAGGAACACTGAAGCTTTCTTT
TRBJ2-2 TRBV3-1/TRBV3-2 14 NA NA CASSFRGDTGELFF TGTGCCAGCAGCTTCAGGGGGGACACCGGGGAGCTGTTTTTT
TRBJ1-2 TRBV10-3 15 TRBD1 NA CAISQGQGRNYGYTF TGTGCCATCAGCCAGGGACAGGGGAGAAACTATGGCTACACCTTC
TRBJ2-5 TRBV7-9 14 NA NA CASNDLGVEETQYF TGTGCCAGCAATGACCTCGGGGTCGAAGAGACCCAGTACTTC
TRBJ1-2 TRBV2 14 NA NA CASSELGVNYGYTF TGTGCCAGCAGTGAACTTGGAGTGAACTATGGCTACACCTTT
TRBJ1-2 TRBV3-1/TRBV3-2 16 NA NA CASSQGGAAPLYGYTF TGTGCCAGCAGCCAAGGGGGCGCGGCACCCCTCTATGGCTACACCTTC
TRBJ1-1 TRBV30 13 NA few CAWKGPPNTEAFF TGTGCCTGGAAGGGGCCTCCGAACACTGAAGCTTTCTTT
TRBJ1-3 TRBV27 16 NA NA CASSPRDTNIGNTIYF TGTGCCAGCAGTCCCCGGGACACCAATATTGGAAACACCATATATTTT
TRBJ2-1 TRBV6-1 15 NA NA CASSEGGRYYNEQFF TGTGCCAGCAGTGAAGGGGGCAGGTACTACAATGAGCAGTTCTTC
TRBJ2-7 TRBV7-6 16 NA NA CASSLGAKNSYYEQYF TGTGCCAGCAGCTTAGGGGCGAAAAACTCTTACTACGAGCAGTACTTC
TRBJ1-2 TRBV5-1 14 NA NA CASSLINRDYGYTF TGCGCCAGCAGCTTGATAAACAGGGACTATGGCTACACCTTC
TRBJ2-1 TRBV5-1 15 NA NA CASTATAGAYNEQFF TGCGCCAGCACCGCTACCGCAGGGGCCTACAATGAGCAGTTCTTC
TRBJ1-2 TRBV2 14 NA few CASSVGGSNYGYTF TGTGCCAGCAGTGTGGGAGGGTCTAACTATGGCTACACCTTC
TRBJ2-3 TRBV5-1 16 TRBD2 NA CASSLAAGGGTDTQYF TGCGCCAGCAGCTTGGCAGCGGGGGGCGGCACAGATACGCAGTATTTT
TRBJ1-3 TRBV28 12 NA NA CASSPGGNTIYF TGTGCCAGCAGCCCGGGAGGGAACACCATATATTTT
TRBJ1-6 TRBV9 15 NA NA CASSADGGANSPLHF TGTGCCAGCAGTGCTGACGGAGGGGCAAATTCACCCCTCCACTTT
TRBJ2-7 TRBV6-1 16 NA NA CASSEAPQGFSYEQYF TGTGCCAGCAGTGAGGCCCCCCAGGGGTTCTCCTACGAGCAGTACTTC
TRBJ2-1 TRBV5-1 17 TRBD2 NA CASSLAGSRGGRNEQFF TGCGCCAGCAGCTTGGCCGGATCCCGGGGGGGCCGCAATGAGCAGTTCTTC
TRBJ1-2 TRBV6-2/TRBV6-3 14 NA NA CASSYSTGEYGYTF TGTGCCAGCAGTTACTCGACAGGCGAGTATGGCTACACCTTC
TRBJ1-2 TRBV19 14 NA NA CASARTGLGGGYTF TGTGCCAGTGCGCGCACAGGGTTAGGAGGTGGCTACACCTTC
TRBJ1-2 TRBV18 14 NA NA CASSQAGESYGYTF TGTGCCAGCTCCCAAGCGGGGGAAAGCTATGGCTACACCTTC
TRBJ2-3 TRBV12-5 15 TRBD2 NA CASGPGGGPTDTQYF TGTGCTAGTGGCCCCGGGGGGGGGCCGACAGATACGCAGTATTTT
TRBJ1-5 TRBV6-6 15 TRBD1 NA CASRIATGGNQPQHF TGTGCCAGCAGAATCGCGACAGGGGGCAATCAGCCCCAGCATTTT
TRBJ1-2 TRBV2 12 NA NA CASSDGGYGYTF TGTGCCAGCAGTGATGGAGGGTATGGCTACACCTTC
TRBJ2-1 TRBV6-2/TRBV6-3 15 NA NA CASSWGREPYNEQFF TGTGCCAGCAGCTGGGGCAGGGAACCCTACAATGAGCAGTTCTTC
TRBJ1-2 TRBV19 14 TRBD1 NA CASKGGRGNYGYTF TGTGCCAGTAAGGGGGGCAGGGGGAACTATGGCTACACCTTC
TRBJ1-1 TRBV6-1 13 NA NA CASSEAGGDGAFF TGTGCCAGCAGTGAAGCCGGGGGGGACGGAGCTTTCTTT
TRBJ2-1 TRBV4-2 17 TRBD2 once CASSQVSSGGSYNEQFF TGTGCCAGCAGCCAAGTTTCTAGCGGGGGCTCCTACAATGAGCAGTTCTTC
TRBJ2-7 TRBV2 13 TRBD2 NA CASALAGVSEQYF TGTGCCAGCGCCCTAGCGGGGGTAAGCGAGCAGTACTTC
TRBJ2-3 TRBV20-1 20 TRBD2 NA CSASQGLSGGTRGSTDTQYF TGCAGTGCTAGTCAGGGGCTTAGCGGGGGGACTCGTGGGAGCACAGATACGCAGTATTTT
TRBJ2-1 TRBV7-2 15 NA NA CASSLGGRGPNEQFF TGTGCCAGCAGCTTAGGGGGCAGGGGCCCCAATGAGCAGTTCTTC
TRBJ2-7 TRBV5-5 16 NA NA CASSLGPVPGSYEQYF TGTGCCAGCAGCTTGGGCCCAGTCCCGGGCTCCTACGAGCAGTACTTC
TRBJ1-1 TRBV28 18 TRBD1 NA CASSSPWRGLALNTEAFF TGTGCCAGCAGCAGTCCGTGGAGGGGGCTCGCCTTGAACACTGAAGCTTTCTTT
TRBJ2-7 TRBV6-2/TRBV6-3 13 NA once CASSYEVKYEQYF TGTGCCAGCAGTTACGAGGTGAAGTACGAGCAGTACTTC
TRBJ1-1 TRBV7-2 13 TRBD1 NA CASSPLQGPGAFF TGTGCCAGCAGTCCACTACAGGGGCCGGGAGCTTTCTTT
TRBJ2-5 TRBV24-1 15 TRBD2 NA CATSEPGLAEETQYF TGTGCCACCAGTGAACCGGGACTAGCGGAAGAGACCCAGTACTTC
TRBJ2-3 TRBV5-1 13 NA NA CASSLPGEDTQYF TGCGCCAGCAGCTTGCCGGGTGAAGATACGCAGTATTTT
TRBJ2-3 TRBV2 12 TRBD1 NA CASSETGDTQYF TGTGCCAGCAGCGAGACAGGGGATACGCAGTATTTT